This T cell receptor beta chain is drawn from a study of blood T cell repertoires in COVID-19. All enrollees were roughly 18 to 100 years old and from about 25 US areas. Participants reported their clinical history, and cohort assignment relied on those reports. The recovered donors of Cohort 3 showed two negative PCRs, clearance, or symptom resolution. The protocol was immunoSEQ multiplex PCR, while the TCRdb copy is restricted to in-frame clones and leaves out a portion. The repertoire includes about 240,000 clones, roughly 89% of them detected once, and approximately 3.7% sits in the top ten. This clonotype originated in a woman in her twenties or thirties who had recovered from COVID-19. Sample: PBMCs or T cells enriched from blood (not recorded which).

In DNA form, the CDR3 reads TGTGCCAGCAGCTTAGGCGGTCTAGAGCTGCGCTACACCTTC. It yields the protein CASSLGGLELRYTF. This rearrangement joins TRBV7-8 to TRBJ1-2; D is ambiguous. Trimming shortened V by 1 base and J by 9 bases, and 15 bases separated the two germline ends. Germline CDR1 is SGHVS and CDR2 is FQNEAQ. The CDR3 loop spans 14 amino acids.